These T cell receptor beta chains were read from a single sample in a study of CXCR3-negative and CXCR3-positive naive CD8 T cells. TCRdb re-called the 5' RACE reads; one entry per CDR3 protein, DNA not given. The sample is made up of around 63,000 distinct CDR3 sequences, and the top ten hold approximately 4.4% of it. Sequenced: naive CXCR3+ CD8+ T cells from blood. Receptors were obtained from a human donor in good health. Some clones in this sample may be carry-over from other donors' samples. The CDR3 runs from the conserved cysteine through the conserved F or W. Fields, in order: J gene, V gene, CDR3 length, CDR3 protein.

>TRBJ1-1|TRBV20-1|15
CSARADRGMNTEAFF
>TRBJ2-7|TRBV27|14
CASSFWGLVGEQYF
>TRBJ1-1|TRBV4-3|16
CASSQEGGPLNTEAFF
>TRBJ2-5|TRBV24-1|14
CATSEAIGQETQYF
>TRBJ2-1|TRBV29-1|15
CSVAPPGPDDNEQFF
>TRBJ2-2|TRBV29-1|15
CSVAVQTANTGELFF
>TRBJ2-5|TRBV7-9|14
CASSLASVQETQYF
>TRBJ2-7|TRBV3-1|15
CASSQASGGSYEQYF
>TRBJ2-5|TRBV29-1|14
CSVVAWGKQETRYF
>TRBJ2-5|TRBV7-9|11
CASSFVETQYF
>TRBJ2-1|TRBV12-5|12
CASGLAGREQFF
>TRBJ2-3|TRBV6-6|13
CASSYSETDTQYF
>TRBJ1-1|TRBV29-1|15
CSVEDRGGKNTEAFF
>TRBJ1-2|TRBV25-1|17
CASSEFFQGGNNYGYTF
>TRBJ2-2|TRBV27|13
CASSPTWTGELFF
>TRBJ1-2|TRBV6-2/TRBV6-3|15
CASTSSGRNYYGYTF
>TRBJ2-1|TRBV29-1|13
CSVQSRGANEQFF
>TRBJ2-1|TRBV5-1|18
CASSPRGLSGGPFNEQFF
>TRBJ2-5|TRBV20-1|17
CSARGIETGGLEETQYF
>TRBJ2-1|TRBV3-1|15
CASSQETGTKHKQFF
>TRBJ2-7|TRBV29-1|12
CSVTGGEREQYF
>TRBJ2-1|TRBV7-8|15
CASSPRRAGRNEQFF
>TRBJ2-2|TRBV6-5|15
CASRLARANTGELFF
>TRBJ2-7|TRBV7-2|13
CASSLVTSGEQYF
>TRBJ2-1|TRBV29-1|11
CSVGQGYEQFF
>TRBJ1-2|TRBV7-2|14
CASSLALTDYGYTF
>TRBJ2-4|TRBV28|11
CASSWGSIQYF
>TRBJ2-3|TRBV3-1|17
CASSHGTSGGDTDTQYF
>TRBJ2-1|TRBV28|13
CASSWDRVNEQFF
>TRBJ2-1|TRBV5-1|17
CASWDRGRSSSYNEQFF
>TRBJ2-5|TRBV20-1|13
CSARGLGEETQYF
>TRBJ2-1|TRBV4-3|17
CASSQLPSGATYNEQFF
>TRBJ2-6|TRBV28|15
CASSLTNSGANVLTF
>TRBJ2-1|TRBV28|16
CASSFVTTSEHNEQFF
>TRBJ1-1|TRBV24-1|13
CATSDLLGTEAFF
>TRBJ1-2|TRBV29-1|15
CSVTSGTGNGYGYTF
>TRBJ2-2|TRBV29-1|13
CSVELENTGELFF
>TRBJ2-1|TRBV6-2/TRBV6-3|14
CASSLMIGANEQFF
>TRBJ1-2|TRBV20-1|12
CLGLGAVYGYTF
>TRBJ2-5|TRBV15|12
CATSRGMKTQYF
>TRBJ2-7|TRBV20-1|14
CSASPDRESYEQYF
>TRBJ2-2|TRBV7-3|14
CASSSLGGTGELFF
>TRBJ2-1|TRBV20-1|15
CSAREQTGLGDEQFF
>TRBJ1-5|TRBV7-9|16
CASSLTPGGGNQPQHF
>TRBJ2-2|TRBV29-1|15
CSVEGRGRGSGELFF
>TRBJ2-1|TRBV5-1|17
CASSSGLAASVSSEQFF
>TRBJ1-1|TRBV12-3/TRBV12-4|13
CASSGPPVPEAFF
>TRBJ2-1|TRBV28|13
CASSGLGDMGQFF
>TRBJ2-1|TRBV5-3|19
CARSLSPTGALPSYNEQFF
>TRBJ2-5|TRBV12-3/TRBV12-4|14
CASSPRDGQETQYF
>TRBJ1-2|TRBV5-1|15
CASSLGQGYNYGYTF
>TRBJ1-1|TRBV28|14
CASSSMDRGGEAFF
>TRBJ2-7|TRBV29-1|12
CSVVRGSYEQYF
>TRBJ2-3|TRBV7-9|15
CASSSRRDFTDTQYF
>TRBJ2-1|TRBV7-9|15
CASSLPGQGIHEQFF
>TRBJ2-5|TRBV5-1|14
CASSLGTEQETQYF
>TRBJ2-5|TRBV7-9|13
CASSETVQETQYF